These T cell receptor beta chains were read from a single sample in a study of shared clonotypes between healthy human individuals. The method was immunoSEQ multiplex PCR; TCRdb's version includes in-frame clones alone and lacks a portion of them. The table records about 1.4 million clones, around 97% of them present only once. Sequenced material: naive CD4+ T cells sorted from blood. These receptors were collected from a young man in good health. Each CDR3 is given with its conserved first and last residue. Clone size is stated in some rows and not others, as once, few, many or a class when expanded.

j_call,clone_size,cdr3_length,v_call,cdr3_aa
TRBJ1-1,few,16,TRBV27,CASSLSGQGARTEAFF
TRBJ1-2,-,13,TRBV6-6,CASSAAEPYGYTF
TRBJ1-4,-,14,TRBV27,CASSLVGGGEKLFF
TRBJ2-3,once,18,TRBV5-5,CASSLVSGRLALTDTQYF
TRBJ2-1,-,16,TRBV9,CASSPRAVGIYNEQFF
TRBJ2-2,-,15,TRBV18,CASSPPGQGSGELFF
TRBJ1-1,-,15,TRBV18,CASSQPGQATTEAFF
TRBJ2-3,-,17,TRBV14,CASSPRYPQDLTDTQYF
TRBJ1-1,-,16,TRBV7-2,CASSLAGDRLNTEAFF
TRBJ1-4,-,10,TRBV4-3,CARAGEKLFF
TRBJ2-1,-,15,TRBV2,CASRGTSGRGNEQFF
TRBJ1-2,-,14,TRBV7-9,CASSSRVYNYGYTF
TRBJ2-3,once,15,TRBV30,CAWRLSGSSPDTQYF
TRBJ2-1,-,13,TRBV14,CASSQGQYNEQFF
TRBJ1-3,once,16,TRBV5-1,CASSLESGMAGNTIYF
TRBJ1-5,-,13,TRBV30,CAWSLSFGQPQHF
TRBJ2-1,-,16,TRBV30,CAWSVLAGSSYNEQFF
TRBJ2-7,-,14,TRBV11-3,CASSLGLATHEQYF
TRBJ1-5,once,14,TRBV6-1,CASGWRGGNQPQHF
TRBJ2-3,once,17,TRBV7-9,CASSSFGGRGRADTQYF
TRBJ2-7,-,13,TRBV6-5,CASSSQGFYEQYF
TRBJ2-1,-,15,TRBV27,CASSSRLAVINEQFF
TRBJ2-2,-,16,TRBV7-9,CASSNFRRSPSGELFF
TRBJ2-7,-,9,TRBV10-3,CAIGDEQYF
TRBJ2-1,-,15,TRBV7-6,CASSLGGDSSPQQFF
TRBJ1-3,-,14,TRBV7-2,CASSLLGRGNTIYF
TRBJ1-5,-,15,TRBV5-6,CASSFGTKLNQPQHF
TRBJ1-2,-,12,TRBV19,CASSMGTGRYTF
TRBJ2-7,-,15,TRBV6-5,CASSSTGTGLYEQYF